Below are 25 T cell receptor beta chains sequenced from a single sample in a study of blood T cell repertoires in COVID-19. The table came from immunoSEQ multiplex PCR; TCRdb's copy has only in-frame clones and leaves some out. This table holds 130,000 to 150,000 clones, around 82% found once. Specimen: peripheral blood. These TCRs come from a human donor with acute or convalescent COVID-19. The donor label of this sample is uncertain.

About this clone: Its ends do not fully match the called genes, so a read error is possible. This rearrangement joins TRBV6-6 to TRBJ2-1; 12 bases map to TRBD1. The CDR3 runs to 15 residues. CDR1 MNHNY and CDR2 SVGAGI come from the germline V gene (reference sequence). CDR3 region: CASNYVGQGAEEQFF. CDR3 nucleotide sequence: TGTGCCAGCAATTACGTGGGACAGGGGGCTGAGGAGCAGTTCTTC.

This clone was seen a few times. The rearrangement joins TRBV6-5 to TRBJ1-2; a weak D match, TRBD1 (6 bases). The germline V gene encodes CDR1 MNHEY and CDR2 SVGAGI. This CDR3 has 13 residues. Trimming took 8 bases from V and 2 from J, leaving 12 bases between them. The CDR3 loop reads CASDRSRNYGYTF. The CDR3 coding sequence is TGTGCCAGCGACAGGTCTAGAAACTATGGCTACACCTTC.

The rearrangement uses TRBV9 and TRBJ1-2; D might be TRBD1 (5 bases). Germline CDR1 is SGDLS and CDR2 is YYNGEE. V lost 0 bases and J lost 13, with 16 bases in between. The length of the CDR3 is 13 residues. The CDR3 DNA sequence: TGTGCCAGCAGCGTAGCCCCAGGGAGGGAACGCACCTTC. Translating it yields CASSVAPGRERTF.

The chain uses TRBV11-2 and TRBJ1-3, with 7 nucleotides matching TRBD1. J gave up 0 bases and V 5 bases, and 7 bases lay outside the gene matches. The germline gives CDR1 SGHAT, CDR2 FQNNGV. The CDR3 loop spans 16 amino acids. This chain's CDR3 is CASSITGVRSGNTIYF. Here the CDR3 DNA reads TGTGCCAGCAGCATAACAGGGGTCCGCTCTGGAAACACCATATATTTT.

The chain carries TRBV6-5 and TRBJ2-1; TRBD1 aligns across 8 bases. The germline V gene has CDR1 MNHEY and CDR2 SVGAGI. The CDR3 sequence is 13 residues long. Trimming cost V 10 bases and J 5 bases; bases outside gene matches: 7. The CDR3 nucleotides are TGTGCCACCTTGGACAGGGACCACAATGAGCAGTTCTTC. Translating it yields CATLDRDHNEQFF.

V is TRBV30 and J is TRBJ1-5; perhaps TRBD1 as D (5 bases). Trimming pared 2 bases from V and 5 bases from J, leaving 10 bases between. Germline V gene data show CDR1 as GTSNPN and CDR2 as SVGIG (reference sequence). The CDR3 is made up of 13 amino acids. CDR3 loop: CAWSLGAYQPQHF. For the CDR3, the DNA is TGTGCCTGGAGTTTAGGGGCCTATCAGCCCCAGCATTTT.

The gene calls are TRBV7-2 and TRBJ1-2; possible D gene TRBD1, 5 bases. Germline V gives CDR1 SGHTA, CDR2 FQGNSA. CDR3 size: 13 residues. V lost 2 bases and J lost 3, with 7 bases in between. The CDR3 DNA is TGTGCCAGCAGCTTAAGCAGGGACTATGGCTACACCTTC. It specifies CASSLSRDYGYTF.

The chain uses TRBV11-2 and TRBJ2-3, with 10 bases matching TRBD1. With 5 bases clipped from V and 6 bases from J, the junction kept 14 bases outside the gene matches. CDR3 length: 17 residues. Looked up from germline, CDR1 is SGHAT and CDR2 is FQNNGV. The CDR3 spells CASSHLSRDRGFDTQYF. Written as DNA, the CDR3 is TGTGCCAGCAGCCACCTTTCCCGGGACAGGGGTTTTGATACGCAGTATTTT.

V and J are TRBV6-4 and TRBJ1-5; a possible D gene is TRBD1 (5 bases). The CDR3 runs to 13 residues. Trimming left V 10 bases short and J 4 bases short, with 14 bases between. Germline CDR1 and CDR2: MRHNA and SNTAGT. The CDR3 spells CATAIQENQPQHF. In nucleotides, the CDR3 is TGTGCCACGGCTATACAGGAAAATCAGCCCCAGCATTTT.

The genes are TRBV6-2 or TRBV6-3 and TRBJ2-1, with TRBD2 identical over 15 bases. CDR1 is MNHEY and CDR2 is SVGEGT in the germline V gene. V shed 3 bases and J 2 bases; nucleotides not matched to a gene: 5. The CDR3 has 18 residues. The CDR3 loop reads CASSYSRTSGGAYNEQFF. The CDR3 coding sequence is TGTGCCAGCAGTTATTCGAGGACTAGCGGGGGGGCCTACAATGAGCAGTTCTTC.

CDR3 DNA sequence: TGTGCCAGCAGTTACTTGGGGCCCCCCGCCAACAACGAGCAGTACTTC. Translated, it gives CASSYLGPPANNEQYF. V gene TRBV6-5 combines with J gene TRBJ2-7; perhaps TRBD1 as D (5 bases). Per the germline V gene, CDR1 is MNHEY and CDR2 is SVGAGI. V shed 1 base and J shed 5 bases, with 18 bases lying between them. CDR3 size: 16 residues.

This rearrangement joins TRBV5-4 to TRBJ2-2; 8 positions match TRBD2. CDR3 length: 15 amino acids. Germline V lookup: CDR1 SGHNT, CDR2 YYREEE (reference sequence). The junction had 9 bases not matched to a gene; V was cut back by 4 bases and J by 7 bases. CDR3 loop: CASSANGGANGELFF. As DNA, the CDR3 is TGTGCCAGCAGCGCCAACGGGGGGGCGAACGGGGAGCTGTTTTTT.

The V and J genes are TRBV5-6 and TRBJ1-1; maybe TRBD1 (5 bases). V shed 4 bases and J shed 8 bases, with 12 bases lying between them. This CDR3 is built from 12 residues. Germline V gives CDR1 SGHDT, CDR2 YYEEEE. In nucleotides, the CDR3 is TGTGCCAGCAGCCAGACCAGGGTGGAAGCTTTCTTT. This sequence encodes CASSQTRVEAFF.

The gene calls are TRBV5-1 and TRBJ2-2, with 8 bases fitting TRBD1. The CDR3 has 18 amino acids. Germline V CDR1 and CDR2: SGHRS, YFSETQ. The ends lost 2 bases at V and 4 bases at J; junction bases unmatched: 13. The DNA of the CDR3 is TGCGCCAGCAGCTTAGACCCCGGGACAGGACGAGGCACCGGGGAGCTGTTTTTT. It translates to CASSLDPGTGRGTGELFF.

V is TRBV14 and J is TRBJ2-1, with D hard to call. The CDR3 runs to 12 residues. From germline, CDR1 is SGHDN and CDR2 FVKESK. Trimming pared 2 bases from V and 7 bases from J, leaving 6 bases between. CDR3 sequence: CASSQLRNEQFF. For the CDR3, the DNA is TGTGCCAGCAGCCAACTGAGGAATGAGCAGTTCTTC.

This sequence joins TRBV3-1 (or the pseudogene TRBV3-2) and TRBJ1-2; 9 nucleotides match TRBD1. This CDR3 contains 15 residues. J was trimmed by 6 bases and V by 4 bases; bases with no gene match: 9. CDR1 is LGHDT and CDR2 is YNNKEL in the germline V gene (reference sequence). The CDR3: CASSLGTGTGNGYTF. In DNA, the CDR3 is TGTGCCAGCAGCCTGGGAACCGGGACAGGGAATGGCTACACCTTC.

The rearrangement joins TRBV19 to TRBJ2-7; 8 bases map to TRBD1. The CDR3 runs to 15 residues. The J segment lost 0 bases and the V segment lost 4 bases, leaving 5 bases of the junction unmatched. From germline, CDR1 is LNHDA and CDR2 SQIVND (reference sequence). CDR3: CASSTSGGSSYEQYF. The CDR3 DNA is TGTGCCAGTAGTACCTCAGGGGGCTCCTCCTACGAGCAGTACTTC.

The rearrangement links TRBV7-2 to TRBJ1-5; maybe TRBD1 (5 bases). The CDR3 extends over 14 amino acids. Germline values: CDR1 SGHTA, CDR2 FQGNSA. Trimming pared 6 bases from V and 4 bases from J, leaving 13 bases between. CDR3 residues: CASRPQGGNQPQHF. For the CDR3, the DNA is TGTGCCAGCAGGCCTCAGGGCGGAAATCAGCCCCAGCATTTT.

The chain carries TRBV6-5 and TRBJ1-2; perhaps TRBD1 as D (6 bases). The CDR3 is 13 amino acids. V was shortened by 5 bases and J by 7 bases, with 14 bases between the two germline ends. Germline V CDR1 and CDR2: MNHEY, SVGAGI. The DNA for the CDR3 is TGTGCCAGCAGTAAGGGGGGGAACCGTGGCTACACCTTC. Amino acid sequence: CASSKGGNRGYTF.

The chain employs TRBV19 and TRBJ1-6; TRBD1 matches 9 bases. V trimming: 5 bases; J trimming: 7 bases; junction bases outside the gene matches: 6. CDR3 length equals 15 residues. The germline gives CDR1 LNHDA, CDR2 SQIVND (reference sequence). The CDR3 spells CASSPADRGNSPLHF. CDR3 nucleotide sequence: TGTGCCAGTAGTCCCGCCGACAGGGGGAATTCACCCCTCCACTTT. Based on the CDR3 plus reference TRBV19 and TRBJ1-6, the full variable domain is DGGITQSPKYLFRKEGQNVTLSCEQNLNHDAMYWYRQDPGQGLRLIYYSQIVNDFQKGDIAEGYSVSREKKESFPLTVTSAQKNPTAFYLCASSPADRGNSPLHFGNGTRLTVT.

This sequence joins TRBV10-3 and TRBJ1-2, with 8 positions matching TRBD1. The germline CDR1 and CDR2 sequences are ENHRY and SYGVKD. V dropped 8 bases and J dropped 2; count of bases not matched to a gene: 13. The CDR3 runs 16 residues. The CDR3 nucleotides read TGTGCCATCTCGGCAGGGGGCGCTGACTTGAACTATGGCTACACCTTC. This encodes CAISAGGADLNYGYTF.

The V call is TRBV4-1, the J call TRBJ1-2; D gene unclear. Germline V gene sequence: CDR1 MGHRA, CDR2 YSYEKL. Trimming removed 2 bases from V and 6 bases from J, with 10 bases in between. The CDR3 is 13 amino acids. The CDR3 DNA reads as TGCGCCAGCAGCCAAACTCGAGGGCATGGCTACACCTTC. It encodes CASSQTRGHGYTF.

The rearrangement uses TRBV4-1 and TRBJ2-5; TRBD2 matches at 8 bases. After removal of 3 bases from V and 5 bases from J, the junction contained 8 bases not matched to a gene. The CDR3 has 15 amino acids. Germline V CDR1 and CDR2: MGHRA, YSYEKL. The CDR3 sequence: CASSHNGGGQETQYF. DNA of the CDR3: TGCGCCAGCAGCCACAACGGGGGGGGCCAGGAGACCCAGTACTTC.

The chain recombines TRBV5-8 with TRBJ1-2; 10 nucleotides line up with TRBD1. The length of the CDR3 is 12 residues. Germline V gene lookup returns CDR1 SGHTS and CDR2 YDEGEE. With V trimmed by 4 bases and J by 12 bases, 6 bases remained unmatched. Written as DNA, the CDR3 is TGTGCCAGCAGCACCGGGACAGGGGAAAACACCTTC. This codes for CASSTGTGENTF.

This chain uses TRBV3-1 (or the pseudogene TRBV3-2) with TRBJ1-2; the D is unclear. Germline V CDR1 and CDR2: LGHDT, YNNKEL (reference sequence). V was trimmed by 1 base and J by 1 base, leaving 7 bases between them. The CDR3 totals 14 residues. In nucleotides, the CDR3 is TGTGCCAGCAGCCAAGTTCCCAGTAACTATGGCTACACCTTC. This codes for CASSQVPSNYGYTF.